The 17 T cell receptor beta chains below all came from one sample that was sequenced in a study of preoperative IRX-2 immunotherapy in early breast cancer. Treatment given: preoperative locoregional IRX-2 cytokine immunotherapy. TCRdb keeps only in-frame clones here, not all; method: immunoSEQ multiplex PCR. The data contain over 60,000 clones, roughly 94% of them singletons. This material was obtained from a patient treated with IRX-2 immunotherapy. The receptors here all came from a human donor with breast cancer.

The J gene is TRBJ2-1, the V gene TRBV7-9; D is uncertain. The ends were cut back, 7 bases at V and 5 bases at J, with 12 bases in the middle. The CDR3 extends over 13 amino acids. Germline lookup yields CDR1 SEHNR and CDR2 FQNEAQ (reference sequence). CDR3 sequence reads: CASTYGQNNEQFF. As DNA, the CDR3 is TGTGCCAGCACGTATGGGCAAAACAATGAGCAGTTCTTC.

This rearrangement joins TRBV10-3 to TRBJ2-2; 8 bases map to TRBD2. After removal of 10 bases from V and 0 bases from J, the junction contained 4 bases not matched to a gene. In germline, CDR1 is ENHRY, CDR2 SYGVKD. This CDR3 spans 14 amino acids. CDR3 amino acids: CASAGGANTGELFF. The CDR3 DNA follows: TGTGCCAGCGCCGGGGGGGCGAACACCGGGGAGCTGTTTTTT.

The V and J genes are TRBV14 and TRBJ2-1, with 7 nucleotides matching TRBD1. Germline V gene sequence: CDR1 SGHDN, CDR2 FVKESK. The CDR3 has 15 amino acids. After removal of 3 bases from V and 0 bases from J, the junction contained 2 bases not matched to a gene. CDR3 nucleotide sequence: TGTGCCAGCAGCCAGGGACAGCGCTCCTACAATGAGCAGTTCTTC. Its protein product is CASSQGQRSYNEQFF.

V gene TRBV9 combines with J gene TRBJ2-7, with D maybe TRBD2 (5 bases). This CDR3 has 14 amino acids. With 0 bases removed from V and 1 base from J, the gap between germline ends came to 8 bases. CDR1 is SGDLS and CDR2 is YYNGEE in the germline V gene. The CDR3 DNA sequence: TGTGCCAGCAGCGTAGAGCGGTATTCCTACGAGCAGTACTTC. Amino acid sequence: CASSVERYSYEQYF.

This chain uses TRBV18 with TRBJ2-2; D might be TRBD2 (6 bases). The CDR3 is 15 residues long. Trimming took 1 base from V and 5 from J, leaving 11 bases between them. Germline assignment: CDR1 KGHSH and CDR2 LQKENI. CDR3 sequence (DNA): TGTGCCAGCTCACCACGGAGGGATAGTACCGGGGAGCTGTTTTTT. Protein product: CASSPRRDSTGELFF.

This chain connects TRBV25-1 to TRBJ2-5, with D uncertain. CDR1 MGHDK and CDR2 SYGVNS come from the germline V gene. The CDR3 totals 14 residues. V was cut by 5 bases and J by 5 bases, with 15 bases left in between. CDR3 in amino acids: CASSPRPSDETQYF. The CDR3 DNA sequence: TGTGCCAGCAGTCCCAGGCCATCAGACGAGACCCAGTACTTC.

The V and J genes are TRBV7-8 and TRBJ1-2; D is uncertain. The CDR3 covers 16 residues. Trimming shortened V by 1 base and J by 4 bases, and 16 bases separated the two germline ends. The germline V gene has CDR1 SGHVS and CDR2 FQNEAQ. DNA of the CDR3: TGTGCCAGCAGCTTAGATGGGTCAGCCGCCTTCTATGGCTACACCTTC. Protein: CASSLDGSAAFYGYTF.

This clone was detected only once. This chain's CDR3 is CAWSVFRARNQPQHF. CDR3 DNA sequence: TGTGCCTGGAGTGTCTTCAGGGCGCGCAATCAGCCCCAGCATTTT. V and J are TRBV30 and TRBJ1-5; the D gene is possibly TRBD1 (5 bases). V shed 0 bases and J shed 2 bases, with 11 bases lying between them. The germline gives CDR1 GTSNPN, CDR2 SVGIG (reference sequence). The CDR3 runs 15 residues.

V and J are TRBV28 and TRBJ2-5, with 10 nucleotides matching TRBD2. Germline V gene data show CDR1 as MDHEN and CDR2 as SYDVKM. CDR3 length: 18 residues. The J segment lost 5 bases and the V segment lost 6 bases, leaving 18 bases of the junction unmatched. For the CDR3, the DNA is TGTGCCAGCAGGATACTAGCGGGAACGGGTGGGTCGGTGGAGACCCAGTACTTC. It codes for CASRILAGTGGSVETQYF. The variable domain in full, completed from reference TRBV28 and TRBJ2-5, reads DVKVTQSSRYLVKRTGEKVFLECVQDMDHENMFWYRQDPGLGLRLIYFSYDVKMKEKGDIPEGYSVSREKKERFSLILESASTNQTSMYLCASRILAGTGGSVETQYFGPGTRLLVL.

The chain combines TRBV10-2 with TRBJ1-6, with 9 bases lining up with TRBD1. The CDR3 sequence is 14 residues long. Germline assignment: CDR1 WSHSY and CDR2 SAAADI. V gave up 7 bases and J gave up 8 bases; unmatched junction bases: 6. CDR3 in DNA: TGCGCCAGCAAGGCCGGGACAGGGTATTCACCCCTCCACTTT. It translates to CASKAGTGYSPLHF.

The table lists this clone with a count of one. The chain employs TRBV6-6 and TRBJ2-7, with 8 positions matching TRBD1. The V and J ends lost 7 bases and 3 bases, in that order; junction bases with no gene match: 8. This CDR3 has 14 amino acids. CDR1 is MNHNY, CDR2 SVGAGI, per germline (reference sequence). CDR3 region: CASTITGGGYEQYF. The CDR3 DNA reads as TGTGCCAGCACCATAACAGGGGGAGGCTACGAGCAGTACTTC.

V is TRBV29-1 and J is TRBJ1-2; the D is unclear. The CDR3 is made up of 12 amino acids. Germline V gene lookup returns CDR1 SQVTM and CDR2 ANQGSEA. V was trimmed by 2 bases and J by 7 bases, leaving 11 bases between them. The DNA of the CDR3 is TGCAGCGTTGAAAAAGGCGTGGGTGGCTACACCTTC. As protein: CSVEKGVGGYTF.

The chain links TRBV18 to TRBJ1-2; TRBD1 is a possible D gene (5 bases). The CDR3 spans 13 residues. Between the trimmed V and J ends, which lost 3 bases and 4 bases, there was a span of 9 bases. CDR1 is KGHSH, CDR2 LQKENI, per germline. The CDR3 here is CASSPTEIYGYTF. The CDR3, as DNA: TGTGCCAGCTCACCGACAGAAATCTATGGCTACACCTTC.

This chain joins TRBV11-3 and TRBJ2-3; D is perhaps TRBD2 (5 bases). This CDR3 has 14 residues. Per germline, CDR1 SGHNT and CDR2 YENEEA. V dropped 5 bases and J dropped 5 bases, with 14 bases sitting between them. The CDR3 loop is CASSPGPTRDTQYF. CDR3 coding DNA: TGTGCCAGCAGCCCCGGGCCCACTAGAGATACGCAGTATTTT.

This chain joins TRBV7-2 and TRBJ2-7; no clear D. Trimming removed 1 base at V and 2 bases at J, with 3 bases between. CDR3 size: 12 residues. CDR1 and CDR2 from the germline V gene are SGHTA and FQGNSA. CDR3 sequence reads: CASSLDPYEQYF. CDR3 DNA: TGTGCCAGCAGCTTAGACCCCTACGAGCAGTACTTC.

This clone has a single count. The rearrangement joins TRBV2 to TRBJ2-3; unclear D gene. This CDR3 is 12 amino acids long. Germline CDR1 is SNHLY and CDR2 is FYNNEI. V was cut by 4 bases and J by 4 bases, with 6 bases left in between. The CDR3 bases are TGTGCCAGCAGTGGGTGGTCAGATACGCAGTATTTT. Translating it yields CASSGWSDTQYF. Filled out from reference TRBV2 and TRBJ2-3, the complete variable domain reads EPEVTQTPSHQVTQMGQEVILRCVPISNHLYFYWYRQILGQKVEFLVSFYNNEISEKSEIFDDQFSVERPDGSNFTLKIRSTKLEDSAMYFCASSGWSDTQYFGPGTRLTVL.

The rearrangement uses TRBV5-1 and TRBJ2-2; 9 bases agree with TRBD1. Trimming took 6 bases from V and 6 from J; bases not matched to a gene: 6. This CDR3 spans 14 amino acids. The germline V gene encodes CDR1 SGHRS and CDR2 YFSETQ. In DNA form, the CDR3 reads TGCGCCAGCACGGACAGGGGCGGGGCCGGGGAGCTGTTTTTT. Translation gives CASTDRGGAGELFF.